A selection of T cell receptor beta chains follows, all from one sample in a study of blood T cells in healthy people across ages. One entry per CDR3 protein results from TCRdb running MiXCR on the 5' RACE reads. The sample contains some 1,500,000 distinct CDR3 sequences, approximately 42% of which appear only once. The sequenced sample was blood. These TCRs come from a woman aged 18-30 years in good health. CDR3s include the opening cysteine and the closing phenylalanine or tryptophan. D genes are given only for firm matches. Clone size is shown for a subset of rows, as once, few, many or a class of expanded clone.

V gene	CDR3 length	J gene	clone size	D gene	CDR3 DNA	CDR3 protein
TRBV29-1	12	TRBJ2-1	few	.	TGCAGCTTATCAAGCGGGCGCAATGAGCAGTTCTTC	CSLSSGRNEQFF
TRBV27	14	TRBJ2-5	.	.	TGTGCCAGCAGCTCGCAGCGGTACCAAGAGACCCAGTACTTC	CASSSQRYQETQYF
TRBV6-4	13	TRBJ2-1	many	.	TGTGCCAGCAGTGACTCCGGTGTCTATGAGCAGTTCTTC	CASSDSGVYEQFF
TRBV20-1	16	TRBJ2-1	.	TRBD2	TGCAGTGCTAGAGATCCCCGGAGACTAGCGCGAGTAGAGCAGTTCTTC	CSARDPRRLARVEQFF
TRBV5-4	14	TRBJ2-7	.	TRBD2	TGTGCCTGCAGCTTGAGCGGACTAGCCCACGAGCAGTACTTC	CACSLSGLAHEQYF
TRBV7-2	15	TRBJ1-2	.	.	TGTGCCAGCAGAAAGGCTGGGTCTACTAACTATGGCTACACCTTC	CASRKAGSTNYGYTF
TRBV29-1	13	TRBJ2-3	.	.	TGCAGCGTTGACTATAGCGCAACAGATACGCAGTATTTT	CSVDYSATDTQYF
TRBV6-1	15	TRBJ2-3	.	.	TGTGCCAGCAGTAGCGGATTGACTAGCACAGATACGCAGTATTTT	CASSSGLTSTDTQYF
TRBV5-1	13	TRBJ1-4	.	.	TGCGCCAGCGCGTTCAGGCCTAATGGAAAACTGTTTTTT	CASAFRPNGKLFF
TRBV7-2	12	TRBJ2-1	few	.	TGTGCCAGCAGCTTAGTCGGATTTGAGCAGTTCTTC	CASSLVGFEQFF
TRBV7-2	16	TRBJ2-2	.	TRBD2	TGTGCCAGCAGCTTAGATGCCGCGGGGGTAACCGGGGAGCTGTTTTTT	CASSLDAAGVTGELFF
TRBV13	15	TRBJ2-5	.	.	TGTGCCAGCAGCTTTGGACAGTCCGGGACAGAGACCCAGTACTTC	CASSFGQSGTETQYF
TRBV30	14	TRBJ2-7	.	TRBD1	TGTGCCTGGAGTGTGGGTCCCGGGACAGGCGAGCAGTACTTC	CAWSVGPGTGEQYF
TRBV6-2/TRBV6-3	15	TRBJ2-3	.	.	TGTGCCAGCAGTTACCACGCACAGGGCACAGATACGCAGTATTTT	CASSYHAQGTDTQYF
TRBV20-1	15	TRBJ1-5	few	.	TGCAGTGCGAGACGCCGGGACACGACTGGCCAGCCCCAGCATTTT	CSARRRDTTGQPQHF
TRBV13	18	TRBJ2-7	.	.	TGTGCCAGCAGCTTAAGGGGGGGGCCGGCGGGAATCTACAATGAGCAGTACTTC	CASSLRGGPAGIYNEQYF
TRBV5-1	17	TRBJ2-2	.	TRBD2	TGCGCCAGCAGCTTGGCTCGGACTAGCGGTTCCTCCGGGGAGCTGTTTTTT	CASSLARTSGSSGELFF
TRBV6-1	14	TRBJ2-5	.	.	TGTGCCAGCAGCGTAGTGTGGTCCGGAGAGACCCAGTACTTC	CASSVVWSGETQYF
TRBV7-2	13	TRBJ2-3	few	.	TGTGCCAGCCGGGTCCCAACCACAGATACGCAGTATTTT	CASRVPTTDTQYF
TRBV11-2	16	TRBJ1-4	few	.	TGTGCCAGCAGCCCCATGGGGACTCTGACGAATGAAAAACTGTTTTTT	CASSPMGTLTNEKLFF
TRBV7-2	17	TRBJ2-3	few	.	TGTGCCAGCAGAGGTAGCCCTAGCGTACCTAGCACAGATACGCAGTATTTT	CASRGSPSVPSTDTQYF
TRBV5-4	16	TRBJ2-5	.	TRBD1	TGTGCCAGCAGCTTGGTGGGGGGACAGGACCAAGAGACCCAGTACTTC	CASSLVGGQDQETQYF
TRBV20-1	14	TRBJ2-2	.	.	TGCAGTGCTACTCGCAGGGGAAACACCGGGGAGCTGTTTTTT	CSATRRGNTGELFF
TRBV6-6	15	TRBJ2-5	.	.	TGTGCCAGCAGCCACGACGGGGTTTGGCAAGAGACCCAGTACTTC	CASSHDGVWQETQYF
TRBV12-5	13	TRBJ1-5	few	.	TGTGCTAGTGGTTTGTTTGGAGGGTCGCCCCAGCATTTT	CASGLFGGSPQHF
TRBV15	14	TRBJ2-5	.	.	TGTGCCACCAGCAGAGGGCCGGGTTTAGAGACCCAGTACTTC	CATSRGPGLETQYF
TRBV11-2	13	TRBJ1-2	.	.	TGTGTCAGCAGCCGCCCGCATAACTATGGCTACACCTTC	CVSSRPHNYGYTF
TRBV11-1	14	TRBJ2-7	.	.	TGTGCCAGCAGCTTTTCGGGAGTTATGTACGAGCAGTACTTC	CASSFSGVMYEQYF
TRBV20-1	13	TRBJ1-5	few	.	TGCAGTGCTAGAGAGACCGGCAATCAGCCCCAGCATTTT	CSARETGNQPQHF
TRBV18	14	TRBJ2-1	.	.	TGTGCCAGCTCACCACTAGCGGAAAACAATGAGCAGTTCTTC	CASSPLAENNEQFF
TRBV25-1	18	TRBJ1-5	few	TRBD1	TGTGCCAGCAGTGGGGATTTTGGGACAGGGTCCGGCAATCAGCCCCAGCATTTT	CASSGDFGTGSGNQPQHF
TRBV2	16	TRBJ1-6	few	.	TGTGCCAGCAGTGTGTTCGGGAGATTGATGGATTCACCCCTCCACTTT	CASSVFGRLMDSPLHF
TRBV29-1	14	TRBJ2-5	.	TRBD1	TGCAGCGCCCCCGGGACAGGCGACCAAGAGACCCAGTACTTC	CSAPGTGDQETQYF
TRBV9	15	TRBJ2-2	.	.	TGTGCCAGCAGCGACCGGGCGGAACAGACCGGGGAGCTGTTTTTT	CASSDRAEQTGELFF
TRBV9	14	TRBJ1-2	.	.	TGTGCCAGCAGCGTAAACAGCTTAACCTATGGCTACACCTTC	CASSVNSLTYGYTF
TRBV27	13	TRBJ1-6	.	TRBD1	TGTGCCAGCGGATACAGGGGGAATTCACCCCTCCACTTT	CASGYRGNSPLHF
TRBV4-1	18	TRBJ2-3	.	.	TGCGCCAGCAGCCAAGATTATGGGGGTGTGGCCAGCACAGATACGCAGTATTTT	CASSQDYGGVASTDTQYF
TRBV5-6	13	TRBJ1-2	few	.	TGTGCCAGCAGCTTTTCCACTAACTATGGCTACACCTTC	CASSFSTNYGYTF
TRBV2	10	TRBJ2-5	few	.	TGTGCCAGCGGCCTAGGGACCCAGTACTTC	CASGLGTQYF